The clone carrying this TCR beta chain was seen more than once but under ten times. Trimming took off 1 base at V and 9 bases at J, with 13 bases between the two ends. The CDR3 is 15 amino acids. Germline lookup yields CDR1 MGHDK and CDR2 SYGVNS. These data come from a study of blood T cell repertoires in COVID-19. Study overall: PBMCs, B-cell-depleted T cells, or T cells provided the cDNA or gDNA that made up the material.

How the authors handled the data: By means of reference gene primer amplification, nucleated cell counts were estimated. Data came from immunoSEQ multiplex PCR; TCRdb stores just in-frame clones and leaves some out. V, J and clone size were drawn from that table, and D and trimming were deduced from the DNA. Of tens of thousands of clones listed, 84% are singletons. The sequence came from a man aged 70 or older with acute or convalescent COVID-19. The rearrangement joins TRBV25-1 to TRBJ1-6; D is possibly TRBD1 (5 bases). The sample comprised peripheral blood. In DNA form, the CDR3 reads TGTGCCAGCAGTGAATCCGACAGCCCCTCTTCACCCCTCCACTTT. This gives the protein CASSESDSPSSPLHF.